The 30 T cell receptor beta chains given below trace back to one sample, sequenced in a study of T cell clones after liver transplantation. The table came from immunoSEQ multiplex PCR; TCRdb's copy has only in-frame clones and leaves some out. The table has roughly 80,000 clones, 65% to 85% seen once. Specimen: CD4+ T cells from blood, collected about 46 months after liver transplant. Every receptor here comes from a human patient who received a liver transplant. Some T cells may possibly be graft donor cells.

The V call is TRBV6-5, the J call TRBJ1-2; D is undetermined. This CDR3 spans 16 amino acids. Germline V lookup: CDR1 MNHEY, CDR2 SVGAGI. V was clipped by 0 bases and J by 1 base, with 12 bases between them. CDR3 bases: TGTGCCAGCAGTTACTCGAGTGCCGGGTATAACTATGGCTACACCTTC. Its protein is CASSYSSAGYNYGYTF.

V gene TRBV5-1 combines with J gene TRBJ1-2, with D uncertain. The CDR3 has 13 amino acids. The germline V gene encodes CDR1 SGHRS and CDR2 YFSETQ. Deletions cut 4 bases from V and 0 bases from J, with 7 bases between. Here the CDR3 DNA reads TGCGCCAGCAGCCCCAGGACTAACTATGGCTACACCTTC. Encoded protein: CASSPRTNYGYTF.

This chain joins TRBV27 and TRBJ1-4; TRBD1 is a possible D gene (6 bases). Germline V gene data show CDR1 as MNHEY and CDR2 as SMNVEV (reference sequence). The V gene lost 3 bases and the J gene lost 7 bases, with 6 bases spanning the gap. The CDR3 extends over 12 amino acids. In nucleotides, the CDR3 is TGTGCCAGCAGTTTCAGGGGTGAAAAACTGTTTTTT. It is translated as CASSFRGEKLFF.

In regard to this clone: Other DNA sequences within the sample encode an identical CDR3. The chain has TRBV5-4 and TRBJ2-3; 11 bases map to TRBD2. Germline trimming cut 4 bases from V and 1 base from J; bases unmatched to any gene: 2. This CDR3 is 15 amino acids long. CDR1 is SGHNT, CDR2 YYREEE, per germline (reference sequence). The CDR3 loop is CASSPGLAGTDTQYF. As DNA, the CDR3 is TGTGCCAGCAGCCCGGGACTAGCGGGCACAGATACGCAGTATTTT.

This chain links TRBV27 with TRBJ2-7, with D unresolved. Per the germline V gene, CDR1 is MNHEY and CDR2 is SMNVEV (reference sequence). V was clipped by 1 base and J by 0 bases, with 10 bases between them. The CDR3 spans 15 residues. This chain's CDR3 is CASSLLLALSYEQYF. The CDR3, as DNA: TGTGCCAGCAGTTTATTACTCGCACTCTCCTACGAGCAGTACTTC.

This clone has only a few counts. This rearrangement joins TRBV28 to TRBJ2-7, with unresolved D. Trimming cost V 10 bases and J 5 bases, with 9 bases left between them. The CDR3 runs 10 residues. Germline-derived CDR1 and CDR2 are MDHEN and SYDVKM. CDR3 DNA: TGTGCCACGCCCTGCGACGAGCAGTACTTC. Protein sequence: CATPCDEQYF.

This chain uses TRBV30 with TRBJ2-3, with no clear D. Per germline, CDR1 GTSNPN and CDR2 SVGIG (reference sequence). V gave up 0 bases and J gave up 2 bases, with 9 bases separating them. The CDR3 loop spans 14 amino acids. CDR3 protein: CAWSVGTTTDTQYF. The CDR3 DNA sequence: TGTGCCTGGAGTGTAGGCACCACCACAGATACGCAGTATTTT.

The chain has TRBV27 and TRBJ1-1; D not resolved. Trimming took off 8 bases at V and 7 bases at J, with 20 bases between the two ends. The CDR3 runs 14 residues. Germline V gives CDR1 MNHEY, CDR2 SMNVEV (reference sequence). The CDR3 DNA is TGTGCCAGCTCATCAGGAAGGGTTGGGAGTGAAGCTTTCTTT. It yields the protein CASSSGRVGSEAFF.

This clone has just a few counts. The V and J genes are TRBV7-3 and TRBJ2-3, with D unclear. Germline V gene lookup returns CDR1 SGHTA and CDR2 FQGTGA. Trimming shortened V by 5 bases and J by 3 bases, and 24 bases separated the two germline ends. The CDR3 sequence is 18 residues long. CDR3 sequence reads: CASSPGPFPGSITDTQYF. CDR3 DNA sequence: TGTGCCAGCAGCCCAGGCCCATTTCCGGGTTCTATTACAGATACGCAGTATTTT.

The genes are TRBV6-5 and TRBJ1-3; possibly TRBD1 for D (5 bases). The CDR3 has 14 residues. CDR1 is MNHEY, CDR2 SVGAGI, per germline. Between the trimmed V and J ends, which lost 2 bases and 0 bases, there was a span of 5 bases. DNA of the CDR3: TGTGCCAGCAGTTACGGGACCTCTGGAAACACCATATATTTT. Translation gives CASSYGTSGNTIYF.

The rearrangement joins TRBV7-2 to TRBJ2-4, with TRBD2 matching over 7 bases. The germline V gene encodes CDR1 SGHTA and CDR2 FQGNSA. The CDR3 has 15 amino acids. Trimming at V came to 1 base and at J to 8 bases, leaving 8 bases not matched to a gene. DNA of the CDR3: TGTGCCAGCAGCTTAGGGGTGGCGGGAGTGGACATTCAGTACTTC. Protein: CASSLGVAGVDIQYF.

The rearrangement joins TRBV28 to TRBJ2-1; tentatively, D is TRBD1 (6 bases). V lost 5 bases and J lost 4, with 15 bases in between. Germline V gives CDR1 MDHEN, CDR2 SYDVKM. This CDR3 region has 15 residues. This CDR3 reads CASSQGLATYNEQFF. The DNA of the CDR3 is TGTGCCAGCAGTCAGGGGTTAGCGACGTACAATGAGCAGTTCTTC. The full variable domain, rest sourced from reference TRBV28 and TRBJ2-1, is DVKVTQSSRYLVKRTGEKVFLECVQDMDHENMFWYRQDPGLGLRLIYFSYDVKMKEKGDIPEGYSVSREKKERFSLILESASTNQTSMYLCASSQGLATYNEQFFGPGTRLTVL.

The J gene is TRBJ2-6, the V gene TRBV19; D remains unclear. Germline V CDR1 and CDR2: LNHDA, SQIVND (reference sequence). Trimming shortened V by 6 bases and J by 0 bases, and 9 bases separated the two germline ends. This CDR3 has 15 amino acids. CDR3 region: CASSSAHSGANVLTF. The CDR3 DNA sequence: TGTGCCAGTAGCTCCGCCCACTCTGGGGCCAACGTCCTGACTTTC.

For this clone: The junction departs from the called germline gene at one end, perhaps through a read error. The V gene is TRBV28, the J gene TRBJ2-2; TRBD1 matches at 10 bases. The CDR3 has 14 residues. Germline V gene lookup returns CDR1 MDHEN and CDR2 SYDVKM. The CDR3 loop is CAGRTGGNTGELFF. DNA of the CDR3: TGTGCCGGCAGGACAGGGGGGAACACCGGGGAGCTGTTTTTT.

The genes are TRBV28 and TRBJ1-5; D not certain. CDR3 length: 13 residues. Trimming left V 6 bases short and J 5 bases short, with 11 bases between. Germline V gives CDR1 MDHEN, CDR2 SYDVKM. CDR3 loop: CASRGSTYQPQHF. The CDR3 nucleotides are TGTGCCAGCAGGGGCAGCACCTATCAGCCCCAGCATTTT. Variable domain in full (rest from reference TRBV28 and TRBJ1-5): DVKVTQSSRYLVKRTGEKVFLECVQDMDHENMFWYRQDPGLGLRLIYFSYDVKMKEKGDIPEGYSVSREKKERFSLILESASTNQTSMYLCASRGSTYQPQHFGDGTRLSIL.

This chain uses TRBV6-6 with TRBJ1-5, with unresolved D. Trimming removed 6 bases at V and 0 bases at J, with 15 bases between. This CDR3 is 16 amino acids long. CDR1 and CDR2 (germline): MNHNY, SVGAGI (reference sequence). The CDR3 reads CASRIATQGSNQPQHF. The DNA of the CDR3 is TGTGCCAGCAGGATCGCGACGCAAGGTAGCAATCAGCCCCAGCATTTT.

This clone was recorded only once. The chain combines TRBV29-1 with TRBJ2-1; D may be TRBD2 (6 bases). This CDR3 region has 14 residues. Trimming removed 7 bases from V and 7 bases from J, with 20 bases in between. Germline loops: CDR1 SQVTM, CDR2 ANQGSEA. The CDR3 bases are TGCAGCGCACGGGCCAATCCTGGAGGGAATGAGCAGTTCTTC. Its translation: CSARANPGGNEQFF.

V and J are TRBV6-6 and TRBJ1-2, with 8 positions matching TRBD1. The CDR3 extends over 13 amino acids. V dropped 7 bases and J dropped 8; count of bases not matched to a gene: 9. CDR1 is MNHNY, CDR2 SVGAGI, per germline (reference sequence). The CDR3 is CASNRGQDSGYTF. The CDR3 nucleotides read TGTGCCAGCAACCGGGGACAGGATAGCGGCTACACCTTC.

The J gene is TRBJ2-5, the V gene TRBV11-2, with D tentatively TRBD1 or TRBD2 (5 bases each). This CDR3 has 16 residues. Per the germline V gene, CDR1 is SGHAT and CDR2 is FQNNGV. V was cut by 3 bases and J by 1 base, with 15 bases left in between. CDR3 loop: CASSFWGRRTQETQYF. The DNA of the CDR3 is TGTGCCAGCAGCTTTTGGGGACGGAGGACCCAAGAGACCCAGTACTTC.

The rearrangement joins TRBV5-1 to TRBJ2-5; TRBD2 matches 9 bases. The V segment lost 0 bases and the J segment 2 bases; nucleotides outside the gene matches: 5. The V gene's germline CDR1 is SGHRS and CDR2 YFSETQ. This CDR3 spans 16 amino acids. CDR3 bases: TGCGCCAGCAGCTTGGGCGGGAGGGCCTATCAAGAGACCCAGTACTTC. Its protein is CASSLGGRAYQETQYF.

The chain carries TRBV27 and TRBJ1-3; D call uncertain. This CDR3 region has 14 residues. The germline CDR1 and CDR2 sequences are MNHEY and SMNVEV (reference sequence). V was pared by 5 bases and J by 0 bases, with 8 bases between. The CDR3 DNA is TGTGCCAGCAGTCCTTCTCTCTCTGGAAACACCATATATTTT. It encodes CASSPSLSGNTIYF.

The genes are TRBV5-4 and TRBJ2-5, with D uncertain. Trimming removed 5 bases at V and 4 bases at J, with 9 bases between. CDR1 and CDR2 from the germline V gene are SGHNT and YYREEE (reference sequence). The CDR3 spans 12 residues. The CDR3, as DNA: TGTGCCAGCAGTTTTCCTTTAGAGACCCAGTACTTC. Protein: CASSFPLETQYF.

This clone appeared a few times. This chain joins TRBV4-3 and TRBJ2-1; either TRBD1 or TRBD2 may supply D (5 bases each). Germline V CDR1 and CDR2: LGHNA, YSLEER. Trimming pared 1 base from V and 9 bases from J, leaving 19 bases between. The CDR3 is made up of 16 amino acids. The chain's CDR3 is CASSQVSGTVKGEQFF. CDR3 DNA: TGCGCCAGCAGCCAAGTTTCCGGGACGGTAAAAGGTGAGCAGTTCTTC.

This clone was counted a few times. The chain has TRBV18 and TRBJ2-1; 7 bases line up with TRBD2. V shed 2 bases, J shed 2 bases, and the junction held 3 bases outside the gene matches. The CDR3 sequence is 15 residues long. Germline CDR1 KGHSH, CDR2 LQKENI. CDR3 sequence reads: CASSPGGSPYNEQFF. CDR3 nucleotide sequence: TGTGCCAGCTCACCAGGCGGGAGCCCCTACAATGAGCAGTTCTTC.

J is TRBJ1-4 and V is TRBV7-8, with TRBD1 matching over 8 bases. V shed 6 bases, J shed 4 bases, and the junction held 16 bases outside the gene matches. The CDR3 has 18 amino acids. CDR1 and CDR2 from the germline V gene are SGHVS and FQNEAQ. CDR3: CASRRDRGPGGYNEKLFF. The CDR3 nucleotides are TGTGCCAGCAGGAGAGACAGGGGACCGGGGGGATATAATGAAAAACTGTTTTTT.

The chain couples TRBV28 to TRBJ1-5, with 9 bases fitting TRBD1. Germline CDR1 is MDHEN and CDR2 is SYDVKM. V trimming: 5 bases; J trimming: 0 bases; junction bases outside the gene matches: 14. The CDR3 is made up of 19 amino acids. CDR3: CASSPPRDRDFHSNQPQHF. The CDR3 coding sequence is TGTGCCAGCAGTCCACCTAGGGACAGGGATTTTCATAGCAATCAGCCCCAGCATTTT.

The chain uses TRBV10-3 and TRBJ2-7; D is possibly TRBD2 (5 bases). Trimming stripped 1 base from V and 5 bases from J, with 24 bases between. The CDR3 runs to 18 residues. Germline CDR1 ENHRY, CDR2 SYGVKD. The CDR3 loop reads CAISELSPMPGNEHEQYF. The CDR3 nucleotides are TGTGCCATCAGTGAGTTGAGCCCTATGCCGGGAAATGAACACGAGCAGTACTTC.

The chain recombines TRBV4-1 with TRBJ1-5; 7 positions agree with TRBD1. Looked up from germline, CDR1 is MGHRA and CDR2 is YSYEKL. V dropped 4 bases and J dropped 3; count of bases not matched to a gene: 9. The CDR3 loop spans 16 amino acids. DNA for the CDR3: TGCGCCAGCAGCCGGGGGGATGGGACAGTCAATCAGCCCCAGCATTTT. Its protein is CASSRGDGTVNQPQHF.

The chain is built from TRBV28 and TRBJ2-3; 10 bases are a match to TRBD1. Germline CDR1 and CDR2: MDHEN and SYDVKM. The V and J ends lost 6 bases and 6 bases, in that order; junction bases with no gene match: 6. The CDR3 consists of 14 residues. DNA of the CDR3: TGTGCCAGCAGAAGACAGGGGGCATCGGATACGCAGTATTTT. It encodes CASRRQGASDTQYF.

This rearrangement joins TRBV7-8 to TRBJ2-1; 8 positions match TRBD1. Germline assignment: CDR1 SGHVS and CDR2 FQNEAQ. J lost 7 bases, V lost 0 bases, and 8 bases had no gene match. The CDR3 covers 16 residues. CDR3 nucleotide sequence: TGTGCCAGCAGCTTAGCGTACAGGGGGAGAGGAAATGAGCAGTTCTTC. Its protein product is CASSLAYRGRGNEQFF.